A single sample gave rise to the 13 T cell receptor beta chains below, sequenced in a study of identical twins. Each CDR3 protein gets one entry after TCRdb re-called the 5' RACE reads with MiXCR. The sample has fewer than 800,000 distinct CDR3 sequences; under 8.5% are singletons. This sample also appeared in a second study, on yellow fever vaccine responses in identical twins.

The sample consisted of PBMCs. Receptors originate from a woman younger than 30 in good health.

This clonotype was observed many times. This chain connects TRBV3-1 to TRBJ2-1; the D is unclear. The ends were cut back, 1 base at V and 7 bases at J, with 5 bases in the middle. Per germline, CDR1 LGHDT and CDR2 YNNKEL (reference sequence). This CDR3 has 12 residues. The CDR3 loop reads CASSQVLNEQFF. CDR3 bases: TGTGCCAGCAGCCAAGTATTGAATGAGCAGTTCTTC.

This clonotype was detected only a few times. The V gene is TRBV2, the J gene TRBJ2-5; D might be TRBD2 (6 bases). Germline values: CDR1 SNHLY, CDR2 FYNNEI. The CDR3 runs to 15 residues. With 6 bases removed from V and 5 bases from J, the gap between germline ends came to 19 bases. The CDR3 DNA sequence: TGTGCCAGCAGGAGGCAGGGAGGTTTGGGTGAGACCCAGTACTTC. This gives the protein CASRRQGGLGETQYF.

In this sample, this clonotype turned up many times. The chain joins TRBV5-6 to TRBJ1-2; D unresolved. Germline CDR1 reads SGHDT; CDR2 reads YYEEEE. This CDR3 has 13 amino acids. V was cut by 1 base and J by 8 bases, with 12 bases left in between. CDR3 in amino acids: CASSLRTPGGYTF. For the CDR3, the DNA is TGTGCCAGCAGCTTGCGAACTCCGGGGGGCTACACCTTC.

For the CDR3, the DNA is TGCGCCGTCCTAGGGGGGAGCCACACCGGGGAGCTGTTTTTT. Protein product: CAVLGGSHTGELFF. The rearrangement joins TRBV10-2 to TRBJ2-2; D is possibly TRBD1 or TRBD2 (6 bases each). This CDR3 is 14 amino acids long. Germline V gene data show CDR1 as WSHSY and CDR2 as SAAADI. With 11 bases removed from V and 3 bases from J, the gap between germline ends came to 16 bases.

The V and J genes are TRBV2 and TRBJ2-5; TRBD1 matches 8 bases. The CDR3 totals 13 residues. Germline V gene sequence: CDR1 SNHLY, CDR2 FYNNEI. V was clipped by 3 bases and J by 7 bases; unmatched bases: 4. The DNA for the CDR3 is TGTGCCAGCAGTGAGGGACAGGTCTGGACCCAGTACTTC. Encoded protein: CASSEGQVWTQYF.

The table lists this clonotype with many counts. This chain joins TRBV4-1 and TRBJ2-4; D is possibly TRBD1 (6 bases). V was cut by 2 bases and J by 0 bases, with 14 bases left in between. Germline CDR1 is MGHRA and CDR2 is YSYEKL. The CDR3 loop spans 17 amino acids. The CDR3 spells CASSQPTGQLAKNIQYF. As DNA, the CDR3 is TGCGCCAGCAGCCAACCGACGGGACAACTAGCCAAAAACATTCAGTACTTC.

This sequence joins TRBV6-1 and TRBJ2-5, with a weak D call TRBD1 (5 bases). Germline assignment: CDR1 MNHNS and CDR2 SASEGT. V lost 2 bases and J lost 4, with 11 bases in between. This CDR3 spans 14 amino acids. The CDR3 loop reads CASSEPQGRETQYF. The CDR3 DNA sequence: TGTGCCAGCAGTGAACCCCAGGGTCGAGAGACCCAGTACTTC.

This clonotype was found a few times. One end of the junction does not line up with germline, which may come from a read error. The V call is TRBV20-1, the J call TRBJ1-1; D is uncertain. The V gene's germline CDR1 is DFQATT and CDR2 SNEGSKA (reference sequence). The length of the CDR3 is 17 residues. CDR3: CCARDPLNRAPNTEAFF. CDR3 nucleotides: TGCTGTGCTAGAGATCCCCTAAACCGGGCCCCGAACACTGAAGCTTTCTTT.

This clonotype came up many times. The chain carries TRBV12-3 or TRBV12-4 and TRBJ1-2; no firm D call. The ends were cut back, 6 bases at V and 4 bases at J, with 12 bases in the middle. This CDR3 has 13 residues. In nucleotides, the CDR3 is TGTGCCAGCAGCCTCGGGGTTCTCTATGGCTACACCTTC. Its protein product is CASSLGVLYGYTF.

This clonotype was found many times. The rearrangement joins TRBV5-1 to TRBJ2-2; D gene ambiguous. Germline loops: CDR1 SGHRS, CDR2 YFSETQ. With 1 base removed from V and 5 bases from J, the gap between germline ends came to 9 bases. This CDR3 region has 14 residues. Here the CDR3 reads CASSLWGDTGELFF. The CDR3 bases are TGCGCCAGCAGCTTGTGGGGTGATACCGGGGAGCTGTTTTTT.

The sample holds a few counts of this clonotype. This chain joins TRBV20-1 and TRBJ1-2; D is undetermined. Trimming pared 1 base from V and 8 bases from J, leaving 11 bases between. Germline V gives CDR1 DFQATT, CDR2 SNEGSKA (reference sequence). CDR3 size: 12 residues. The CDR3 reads CSARASEPGYTF. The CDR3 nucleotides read TGCAGTGCTAGAGCGTCAGAGCCAGGCTACACCTTC.

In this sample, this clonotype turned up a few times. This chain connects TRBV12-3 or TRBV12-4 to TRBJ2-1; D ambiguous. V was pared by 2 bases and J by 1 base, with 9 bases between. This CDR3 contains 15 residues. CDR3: CASSLFARSYNEQFF. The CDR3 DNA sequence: TGTGCCAGCAGTTTATTTGCGAGGTCCTACAATGAGCAGTTCTTC.

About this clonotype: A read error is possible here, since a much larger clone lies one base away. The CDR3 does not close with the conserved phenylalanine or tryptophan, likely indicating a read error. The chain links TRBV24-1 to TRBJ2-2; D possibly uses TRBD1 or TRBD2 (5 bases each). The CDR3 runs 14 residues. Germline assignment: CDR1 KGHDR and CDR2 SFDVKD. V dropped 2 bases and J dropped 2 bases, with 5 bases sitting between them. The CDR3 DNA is TGTGCCACCAGTGATTGGGACAACACCGGGGAGCTGTTTATT. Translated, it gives CATSDWDNTGELFI.